The clone carrying this T cell receptor (beta chain) was seen a handful of times. Its antigen is unknown. These data belong to a study of response to subunit inactivated influenza vaccine. TCRdb re-derived calls from the RT-PCR reads in MiXCR, one entry per CDR3 protein. The profile covers a few hundred thousand distinct CDR3 sequences, with about 20% appearing a single time and approximately 10% taken by the ten largest. Broader study findings: Authors suggested that a seasonal influenza vaccination recruits few new T cells each time.

Trimming removed 9 bases at V and 1 base at J, with 10 bases between. The CDR3 spans 13 residues. The V gene's germline CDR1 is SGHRS and CDR2 YFSETQ. The sample in question was PBMCs from blood, obtained about 20 months after vaccination. This TCR came from a man between 50 and 70 years old who received an inactivated influenza vaccine. The gene calls are TRBV5-1 and TRBJ2-2; TRBD2 might be the D (6 bases). For the CDR3, the DNA is TGCGCCACCGCGGGATTGAACACCGGGGAGCTGTTTTTT. The encoded protein is CATAGLNTGELFF.